This is a list of T cell receptor beta chains from one sample in a study of T cell changes during pregnancy in multiple sclerosis. Some clones are missing from TCRdb's copy, which holds only in-frame ones; the method was immunoSEQ multiplex PCR. The sample lists around 60,000 clones; 70% to 90% were seen once. The sample consisted of peripheral blood, taken in the first trimester of pregnancy. Receptors were obtained from a female donor with multiple sclerosis, enrolled in a pregnancy study. Both conserved end residues are part of each CDR3. D genes are given only for firm matches. A clone size is listed for some rows: how often the clone was seen (once, few, many), or a class if it is expanded.

j_call d_call v_call clone_size cdr3_aa cdr3_nt
TRBJ2-3 TRBD2 TRBV18 NA CASSPRRESDGDTQYF TGTGCCAGCTCACCAAGGCGGGAGTCCGATGGAGATACGCAGTATTTT
TRBJ1-2 NA TRBV30 NA CAWSSERALYGYTF TGTGCCTGGAGTTCTGAGAGGGCCCTCTATGGCTACACCTTC
TRBJ1-4 NA TRBV6-5 NA CASSYSGGGSEKLFF TGTGCCAGCAGTTACTCCGGGGGGGGTAGCGAAAAACTGTTTTTT
TRBJ2-7 TRBD1 TRBV7-9 NA CASSLAMRDRSSYEQYF TGTGCCAGCAGCTTAGCAATGCGGGACAGGAGCTCCTACGAGCAGTACTTC
TRBJ1-1 TRBD1 TRBV7-9 NA CASSLAYRGVMNTEAFF TGTGCCAGCAGCTTAGCGTACAGGGGGGTTATGAACACTGAAGCTTTCTTT
TRBJ1-1 TRBD1 TRBV10-3 NA CAISEFTGVAAEAFF TGTGCCATCAGTGAGTTTACAGGGGTGGCAGCTGAAGCTTTCTTT
TRBJ1-2 TRBD1 TRBV7-3 few CASSPRGPGQGKDYTF TGTGCCAGCAGCCCCCGAGGTCCGGGACAGGGGAAGGACTACACCTTC
TRBJ1-4 TRBD1 TRBV7-9 NA CASSVTGGAEKLFF TGTGCCAGCAGCGTGACAGGGGGCGCTGAAAAACTGTTTTTT
TRBJ1-1 NA TRBV10-3 NA CAITPTEASTEAFF TGTGCCATCACGCCGACGGAGGCCTCAACTGAAGCTTTCTTT
TRBJ2-7 NA TRBV25-1 NA CASSRRSPFYEQYF TGTGCCAGCAGCCGGAGATCCCCATTTTACGAGCAGTACTTC
TRBJ1-1 NA TRBV6-1 NA CASSEVRNTEAFF TGTGCCAGCAGTGAAGTCAGGAACACTGAAGCTTTCTTT
TRBJ2-1 NA TRBV5-1 NA CASSPGYAGGYNEQFF TGCGCCAGCAGCCCGGGCTACGCCGGGGGTTACAATGAGCAGTTCTTC
TRBJ2-2 NA TRBV19 NA CASSIGAGRELFF TGTGCCAGTAGTATAGGGGCCGGCCGGGAGCTGTTTTTT
TRBJ2-3 NA TRBV27 NA CASSMPLADTQYF TGTGCCAGCAGTATGCCACTAGCAGATACGCAGTATTTT
TRBJ2-7 TRBD2 TRBV4-1 NA CASSQERGYDEQYF TGCGCCAGCAGCCAAGAGCGGGGGTACGACGAGCAGTACTTC
TRBJ2-5 TRBD2 TRBV4-2 NA CASSQEIAGGPMKTQYF TGTGCCAGCAGCCAAGAGATAGCGGGGGGGCCTATGAAGACCCAGTACTTC
TRBJ1-2 NA TRBV7-9 few CASSLGAEYGYTF TGTGCCAGCAGCTTAGGGGCAGAGTATGGCTACACCTTC
TRBJ2-7 NA TRBV6-1 NA CASSGTGFTAYEQYF TGTGCCAGCAGTGGAACAGGGTTTACCGCCTACGAGCAGTACTTC
TRBJ1-1 TRBD1 TRBV30 NA CAWNRGQGTEAFF TGTGCCTGGAATAGGGGACAGGGTACTGAAGCTTTCTTT
TRBJ2-2 TRBD2 TRBV7-2 NA CASSLVASGGPTGELFF TGTGCCAGCAGCTTAGTAGCGAGCGGGGGGCCCACCGGGGAGCTGTTTTTT